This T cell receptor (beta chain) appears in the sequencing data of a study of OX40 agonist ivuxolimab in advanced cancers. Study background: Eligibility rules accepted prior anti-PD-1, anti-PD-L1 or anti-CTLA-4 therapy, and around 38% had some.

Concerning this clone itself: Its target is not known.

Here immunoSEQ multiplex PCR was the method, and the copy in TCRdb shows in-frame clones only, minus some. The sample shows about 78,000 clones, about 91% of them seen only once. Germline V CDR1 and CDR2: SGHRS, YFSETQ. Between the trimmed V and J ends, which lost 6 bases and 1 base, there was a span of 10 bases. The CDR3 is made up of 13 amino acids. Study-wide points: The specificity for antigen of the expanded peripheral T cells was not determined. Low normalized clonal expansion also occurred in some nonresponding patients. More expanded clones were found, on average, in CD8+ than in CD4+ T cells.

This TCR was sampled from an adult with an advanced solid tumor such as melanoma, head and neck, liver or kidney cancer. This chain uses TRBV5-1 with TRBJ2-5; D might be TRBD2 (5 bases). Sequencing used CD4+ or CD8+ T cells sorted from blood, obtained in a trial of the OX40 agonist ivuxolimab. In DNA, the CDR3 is TGCGCCAGCACCCTCGAGGGCCAAGAGACCCAGTACTTC. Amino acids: CASTLEGQETQYF.